This T cell receptor (beta chain) was observed in a study of blood T cell repertoires in COVID-19. Only in-frame clones appear in the TCRdb table, and some are missing; sequencing was by immunoSEQ multiplex PCR. The repertoire consists of some 390,000 clones, with around 92% occurring once and the leading ten covering less than 2%. There are 13 residues in the CDR3. In germline, CDR1 is LNHDA, CDR2 SQIVND (reference sequence). The V gene lost 9 bases and the J gene lost 6 bases, with 15 bases spanning the gap. Sequenced sample: PBMCs or T cells enriched from blood (not recorded which). This chain joins TRBV19 and TRBJ1-5, with a tentative D call TRBD1 (6 bases). The sequence was collected from a woman aged 25-40 years who had recovered from COVID-19. The CDR3 protein is CASSKAGAQPQHF. In DNA form, the CDR3 reads TGTGCCAGCTCTAAGGCAGGGGCTCAGCCCCAGCATTTT.